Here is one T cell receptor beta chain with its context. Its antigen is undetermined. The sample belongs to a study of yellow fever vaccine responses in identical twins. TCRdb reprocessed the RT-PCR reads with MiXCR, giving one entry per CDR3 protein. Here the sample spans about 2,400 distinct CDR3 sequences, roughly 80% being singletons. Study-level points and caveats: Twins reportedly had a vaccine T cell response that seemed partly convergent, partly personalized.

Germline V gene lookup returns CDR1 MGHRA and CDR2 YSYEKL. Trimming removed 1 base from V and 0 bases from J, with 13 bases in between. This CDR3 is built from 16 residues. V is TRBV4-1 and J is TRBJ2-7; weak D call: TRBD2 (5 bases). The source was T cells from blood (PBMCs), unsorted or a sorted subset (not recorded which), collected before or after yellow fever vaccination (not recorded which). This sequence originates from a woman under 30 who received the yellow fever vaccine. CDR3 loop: CASSQGLSGSSYEQYF. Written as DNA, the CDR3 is TGCGCCAGCAGCCAAGGGCTATCGGGGAGCTCCTACGAGCAGTACTTC.